Below, one T cell receptor (beta chain) is given with its context. This receptor's antigen is unknown. Within one base of it there is no much larger clone, and no base qualities were kept. The data derive from a study of glioma-infiltrating T cells after dendritic cell vaccination (TCRdb year 2016). About the investigation overall: Of the approximately 15 glioblastoma patients in the cohort, all drawn from Phase I and II dendritic cell vaccination trials, 9 were newly diagnosed and 6 had recurrent disease. Between 2003 and 2012, the patients were given dendritic cell vaccination pulsed with autologous tumor lysate. The vaccine was prepared from monocyte-derived dendritic cells that were cultured for under 8 days with IL-4 and GM-CSF and then pulsed overnight with autologous tumor lysate. Each patient was given three intradermal dendritic cell vaccine injections, spaced two weeks apart, in the arm below the axilla. In glioblastoma patients vaccinated with dendritic cells, deep sequencing of TCR beta CDR3 regions served to measure the amount of tumor-infiltrating lymphocytes and to compare repertoires between tumor and blood. Survival after dendritic cell vaccination was correlated with TCR sequencing metrics such as TIL content and the overlap between tumor and blood repertoires.

TCRB CDR3 regions were amplified from 2 ug genomic DNA, or all available DNA if less, using the immunoSEQ assay. Multiplex PCR used 60 forward primers for TCR V beta segments and 13 reverse primers for J beta segments. Synthetic control templates were spiked into each sample at limiting dilution to estimate reads per starting template. The Illumina HiSeq System generated 87 bp sequencing reads. Per the source publication's procedure: PCR and sequencing errors were removed by a nearest neighbor algorithm that merged closely related sequences. TCR overlap was measured as the percentage of unique tumor TCR beta sequences also present in the same patient's peripheral blood. TCRdb retrieved this table from immuneACCESS and kept in-frame rearrangements only. Not all clones are present; in checked studies, unresolved V genes account for under half, and no reason is known for the remainder. That table furnishes V, J and clone size, whereas the DNA furnished D and trimming. Counted in this sample were about 65,000 clones; around nine tenths of them appeared once. Clones ranked in the top ten supply approximately 10% of the sample.

CDR1 and CDR2 were assigned from the germline V gene as SGHTA and FQGNSA. The CDR3 sequence holds 14 residues, the cysteine and phenylalanine included. The only DNA kept is the CDR3, 42 bases in frame from the first base. V is shortened by 5 bases, J by 1 base, and the region joining them spans 11 bases. The time point label, read with the paper, signifies: after dendritic cell vaccination, including at tumor progression/relapse. To be selected, patients needed enough residual fresh-frozen tumor tissue and more than two years of available survival data. An isocitrate dehydrogenase mutation was not carried by any of the glioblastoma patients, although molecular status was otherwise variable. PBMC were collected before vaccination, two weeks after the third vaccination, and at tumor progression if progression occurred. Genomic DNA was extracted with the Qiagen DNeasy Blood extraction Kit. Points the paper makes about the study in general: The response model built on TCR overlap across three groups was characterized as speculative, with prospective validation still needed. No direct relationship between TCR clonality and survival was found, suggesting that a diverse polyclonal response may matter. After dendritic cell vaccination, a higher estimated pretreatment TIL content predicted longer time to progression and longer overall survival. The cohort was small and heterogeneous, only a few patients had full blood and tumor sets, and even fewer had initial-recurrent tumor pairs.

Recombination joined TRBV7-2 with TRBJ1-2, with no D gene named confidently. The source was blood, collected after dendritic cell vaccination. This receptor was identified in a human donor with glioblastoma. The CDR3 here reads CASSPTTDNYGYTF. The DNA sequence is as follows: TGTGCCAGCAGCCCGACTACAGATAACTATGGCTACACCTTC.